The 9 T cell receptor beta chains below were found in one sample sequenced in a study of cytomegalovirus exposure and HLA in healthy donors. The study ran its PCR with 60 Vbeta and 13 Jbeta primers. Assay: immunoSEQ multiplex PCR; the TCRdb copy retains only in-frame clones and omits some. The table records under 200,000 clones, 80% of them present only once. Source material: PBMCs. These receptors were taken from a male donor in good health and CMV-seropositive.

This clone has just a few counts. The chain recombines TRBV29-1 with TRBJ2-7; the D is unclear. V was shortened by 3 bases and J by 3 bases, with 6 bases between the two germline ends. The CDR3 spans 11 residues. Per germline, CDR1 SQVTM and CDR2 ANQGSEA. CDR3 DNA sequence: TGCAGCGTTGAGTCCCTCTACGAGCAGTACTTC. Encoded protein: CSVESLYEQYF.

The J gene is TRBJ2-6, the V gene TRBV19, with TRBD2 as a possible D gene (6 bases). Germline CDR1 LNHDA, CDR2 SQIVND (reference sequence). The CDR3 is made up of 18 amino acids. Between the trimmed V and J ends, which lost 7 bases and 0 bases, there was a span of 19 bases. This CDR3 is CASTERGGIVSGANVLTF. Written as DNA, the CDR3 is TGTGCCAGTACCGAACGTGGGGGGATAGTCTCTGGGGCCAACGTCCTGACTTTC.

This clone was seen a few times. CDR3 in DNA: TGTGCCAGCGAGGACAGGGGGCATGAGCAGTACTTC. Translated: CASEDRGHEQYF. The genes are TRBV6-6 and TRBJ2-7, with 11 bases lining up with TRBD1. The CDR3 is made up of 12 amino acids. From germline, CDR1 is MNHNY and CDR2 SVGAGI (reference sequence). Trimming cost V 8 bases and J 7 bases; bases outside gene matches: 4.

The genes are TRBV18 and TRBJ2-7, with D possibly being TRBD1 (6 bases). Germline CDR1 is KGHSH and CDR2 is LQKENI. There are 13 residues in the CDR3. V was cut by 6 bases and J by 6 bases, with 15 bases left in between. The CDR3 spells CASSLTGYGEQYF. The CDR3 DNA reads as TGTGCCAGCTCTCTTACAGGGTACGGCGAGCAGTACTTC.

V is TRBV2 and J is TRBJ2-7; 10 bases are a match to TRBD2. J lost 2 bases, V lost 5 bases, and 3 bases had no gene match. The germline V gene encodes CDR1 SNHLY and CDR2 FYNNEI. CDR3 size: 14 residues. CDR3 amino acids: CASSLAGGAYEQYF. Written as DNA, the CDR3 is TGTGCCAGCAGTTTAGCGGGAGGAGCCTACGAGCAGTACTTC. Full variable domain (remainder filled in from reference TRBV2 and TRBJ2-7): EPEVTQTPSHQVTQMGQEVILRCVPISNHLYFYWYRQILGQKVEFLVSFYNNEISEKSEIFDDQFSVERPDGSNFTLKIRSTKLEDSAMYFCASSLAGGAYEQYFGPGTRLTVT.

The V and J genes are TRBV27 and TRBJ2-7; 13 positions agree with TRBD2. The CDR3 is 18 amino acids. V shed 4 bases, J shed 1 base, and the junction held 10 bases outside the gene matches. Germline V gene lookup returns CDR1 MNHEY and CDR2 SMNVEV (reference sequence). CDR3 in DNA: TGTGCCAGCAGTTCCTGGACTAGCGGGAGAAGGGTGTCCTACGAGCAGTACTTC. This sequence encodes CASSSWTSGRRVSYEQYF.

This chain links TRBV19 with TRBJ2-7; D call uncertain. The V gene's germline CDR1 is LNHDA and CDR2 SQIVND (reference sequence). The CDR3 contains 13 residues. The ends were cut back, 2 bases at V and 7 bases at J, with 12 bases in the middle. CDR3 bases: TGTGCCAGTAGTATAAAGGCCCCCGGGGAGCAGTACTTC. Translated: CASSIKAPGEQYF.

The chain combines TRBV6-1 with TRBJ2-1; 14 bases are shared with TRBD2. Germline V CDR1 and CDR2: MNHNS, SASEGT. The length of the CDR3 is 14 residues. V was clipped by 11 bases and J by 16 bases; unmatched bases: 16. In DNA form, the CDR3 reads TGTGCCGGCAACCCGGGACTAGCGGGAGTGGTCGGATTCTTC. Its protein product is CAGNPGLAGVVGFF.

The rearrangement joins TRBV27 to TRBJ2-7, with D tentatively TRBD1 (5 bases). Trimming removed 5 bases from V and 1 base from J, with 9 bases in between. CDR1 is MNHEY, CDR2 SMNVEV, per germline (reference sequence). The CDR3 is 13 residues long. The chain's CDR3 is CASSPGASYEQYF. The CDR3 nucleotides are TGTGCCAGCAGTCCTGGGGCTTCCTACGAGCAGTACTTC.